The T cell receptor beta chain described here comes from a study of shared clonotypes between healthy human individuals. Using immunoSEQ multiplex PCR, the repertoire was profiled, and TCRdb retains in-frame clones only, with some absent. This sample has some 500,000 clones; 70% to 80% occur once, and the top ten carry about 12%. The sequence derives from a woman in her 40s in good health. Some clones in this sample may be carry-over from other donors' samples. The sample consisted of PBMCs.

CDR3 region: CASSDGRGNGNTIYF. CDR3 nucleotide sequence: TGTGCCAGCAGTGACGGTAGGGGTAATGGAAACACCATATATTTT. This chain connects TRBV6-4 to TRBJ1-3; D is perhaps TRBD1 (5 bases). Deletions cut 2 bases from V and 3 bases from J, with 11 bases between. CDR3 length: 15 residues. Per germline, CDR1 MRHNA and CDR2 SNTAGT.